This record concerns one T cell receptor (beta chain) sequence. In the authors' methods: Amplifying reference gene primers gave estimates of nucleated cell counts. Measured with immunoSEQ multiplex PCR; TCRdb has only the in-frame clones, and not every one. For V, J and clone size, that table is used; D and trimming come from the DNA. The repertoire holds around 150,000 clones, with about four fifths as singletons. The CDR3 consists of 14 residues. J was trimmed by 6 bases and V by 8 bases; bases with no gene match: 9. CDR1 and CDR2 from the germline V gene are MNHEY and SMNVEV (reference sequence). This sample is drawn from a study of blood T cell repertoires in COVID-19. Study context: Samples of COVID-19 (acute and convalescent) were obtained from the United States, Italy and Spain. PBMCs, B-cell-depleted T cells, or T cells were the source of the cDNA or gDNA that made up the material.

The sample comprised peripheral blood. The TCR was taken from a man in his 70s with acute or convalescent COVID-19. The chain employs TRBV27 and TRBJ2-1; 8 bases match TRBD2. The CDR3 reads CASARGRMVNEQFF. The CDR3 coding sequence is TGTGCCAGCGCCCGCGGGAGGATGGTCAATGAGCAGTTCTTC.